The sample holds a few counts of the clone carrying this T cell receptor beta chain. Its specificity is not known. There are 11 residues in the CDR3. Germline CDR1 is MDHEN and CDR2 is SYDVKM. The ends were cut back, 7 bases at V and 3 bases at J, with 6 bases in the middle. The source of the sample is a study of shared clonotypes between healthy human individuals. Original processing notes: For the immunoSEQ data, sequences were junction-only without quality scores, so filtering differed. Profiling relied on immunoSEQ multiplex PCR, and the TCRdb table lists in-frame clones only, not all of them. V and J calls plus clone size are reproduced from that table; the DNA served to infer D and trimming. The repertoire holds some 2.1 million clones, with 90% to 95% as singletons. General study points: When compared with the clonotypes that were shared by all four sorted-subset donors, the non-shared clonotypes turned out to have lower generation probabilities.

This sequence originates from a man aged 18-30 years in good health. The sample consisted of naive CD4+ T cells sorted from blood. Specified subset: CD45RA+ positively selected. V and J are TRBV28 and TRBJ1-2, with D maybe TRBD1 (6 bases). The DNA of the CDR3 is TGTGCCAGCAACAGGGACTATGGCTACACCTTC. This sequence encodes CASNRDYGYTF.